This entry features one TCR beta chain sequence. The germline gives CDR1 SNHLY, CDR2 FYNNEI. V gave up 6 bases and J gave up 2 bases, with 14 bases separating them. CDR3 length: 14 amino acids. These data belong to a study of response to subunit inactivated influenza vaccine. TCRdb passed the RT-PCR reads through MiXCR, listing each CDR3 protein once. The sample contains about 570,000 distinct CDR3 sequences, around 11% of which appear only once. The sample also formed part of further work on T cells expressing NK-cell markers. According to that study: TCR beta cDNA was generated via 5'RACE template switching incorporating UMIs. Just one sequenced donor of eight was HCMV-seronegative, while seven were seropositive. Also leading the CD3+CD56-NKG2C+ fraction in a handful of donors were these clonotypes.

The chain uses TRBV2 and TRBJ2-7, with D possibly matching TRBD1 (6 bases). The receptor comes from a man in his fifties who received an inactivated influenza vaccine. The sample here was PBMCs from blood, taken on the day of vaccination. The CDR3 sequence: CASRTIQGTYEQYF. Here the CDR3 DNA reads TGTGCCAGCAGGACGATACAGGGCACCTACGAGCAGTACTTC.